This TCR beta chain was identified in a study of OX40 agonist ivuxolimab in advanced cancers. Background on the study: Each patient was given ivuxolimab into a vein every 2 weeks, at 0.01 to 10 mg/kg. Dose-escalation patients' cancers were hepatocellular carcinoma, melanoma, renal cell or head and neck cancer.

TCRdb keeps only in-frame clones here, not all; method: immunoSEQ multiplex PCR. The data contain approximately 60,000 clones, roughly four fifths of them singletons. Per the germline V gene, CDR1 is LNHNV and CDR2 is YYDKDF (reference sequence). CDR3 length equals 15 residues. V was pared by 0 bases and J by 8 bases, with 13 bases between. The source material was CD4+ or CD8+ T cells sorted from blood, sampled in a trial of the OX40 agonist ivuxolimab. This sequence was found in an adult with an advanced solid tumor such as melanoma, head and neck, liver or kidney cancer. The rearrangement uses TRBV15 and TRBJ1-4, with unresolved D. The CDR3 DNA reads as TGTGCCACCAGCAGAGATCTGGCTGGTGGCGAAAAACTGTTTTTT. Translation: CATSRDLAGGEKLFF.